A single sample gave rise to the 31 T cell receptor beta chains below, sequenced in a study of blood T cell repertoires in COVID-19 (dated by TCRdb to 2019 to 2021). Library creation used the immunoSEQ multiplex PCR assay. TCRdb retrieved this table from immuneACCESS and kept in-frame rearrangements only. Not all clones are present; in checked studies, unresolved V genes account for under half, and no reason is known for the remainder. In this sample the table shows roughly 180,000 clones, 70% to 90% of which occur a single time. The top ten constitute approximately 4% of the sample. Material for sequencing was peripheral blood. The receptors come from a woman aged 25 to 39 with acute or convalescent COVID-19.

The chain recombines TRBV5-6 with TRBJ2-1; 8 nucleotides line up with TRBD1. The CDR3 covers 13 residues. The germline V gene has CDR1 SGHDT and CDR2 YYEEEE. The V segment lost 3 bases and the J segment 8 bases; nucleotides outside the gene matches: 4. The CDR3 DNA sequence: TGTGCCAGCAGCTCTGGACAGGGCGATGAGCAGTTCTTC. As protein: CASSSGQGDEQFF.

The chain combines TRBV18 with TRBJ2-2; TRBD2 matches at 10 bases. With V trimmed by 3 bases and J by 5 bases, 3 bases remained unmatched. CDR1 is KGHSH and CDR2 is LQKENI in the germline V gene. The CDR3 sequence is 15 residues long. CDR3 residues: CASSPTSGRTGELFF. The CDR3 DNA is TGTGCCAGCTCACCGACTAGCGGGCGGACCGGGGAGCTGTTTTTT.

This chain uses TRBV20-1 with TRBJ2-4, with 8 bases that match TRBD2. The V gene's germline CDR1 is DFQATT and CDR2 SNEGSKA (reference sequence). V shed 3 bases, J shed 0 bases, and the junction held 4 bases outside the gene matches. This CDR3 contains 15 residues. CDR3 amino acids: CSASVAGLAKNIQYF. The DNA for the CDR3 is TGCAGTGCTAGTGTAGCGGGACTAGCCAAAAACATTCAGTACTTC.

CDR3 region: CATSDLGQANTGELFF. CDR3 sequence (DNA): TGTGCCACCAGTGATTTGGGACAAGCGAACACCGGGGAGCTGTTTTTT. The chain recombines TRBV24-1 with TRBJ2-2, with a weak D call TRBD1 (5 bases). Looked up from germline, CDR1 is KGHDR and CDR2 is SFDVKD. Between the trimmed V and J ends, which lost 0 bases and 0 bases, there was a span of 7 bases. The CDR3 is made up of 16 amino acids.

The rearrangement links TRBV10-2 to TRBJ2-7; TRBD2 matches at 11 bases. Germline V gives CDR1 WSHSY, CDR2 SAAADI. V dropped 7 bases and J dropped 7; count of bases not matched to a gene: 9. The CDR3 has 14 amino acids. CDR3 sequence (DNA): TGCGCCAGCACTGGTAGCGGGGGGGTAGGGGAGCAGTACTTC. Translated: CASTGSGGVGEQYF.

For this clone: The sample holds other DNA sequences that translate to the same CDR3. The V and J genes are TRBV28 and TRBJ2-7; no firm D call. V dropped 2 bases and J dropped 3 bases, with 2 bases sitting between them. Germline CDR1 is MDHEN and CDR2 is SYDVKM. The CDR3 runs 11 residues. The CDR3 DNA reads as TGTGCCAGCAGTTTACGCTACGAGCAGTACTTC. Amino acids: CASSLRYEQYF.

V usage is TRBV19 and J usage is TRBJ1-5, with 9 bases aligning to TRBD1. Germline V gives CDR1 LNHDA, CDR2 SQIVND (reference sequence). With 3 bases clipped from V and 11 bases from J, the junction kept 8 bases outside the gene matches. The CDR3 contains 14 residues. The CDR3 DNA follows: TGTGCCAGTAGTATCCACAGGGGGCCCTCGGCCCAGCATTTT. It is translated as CASSIHRGPSAQHF.

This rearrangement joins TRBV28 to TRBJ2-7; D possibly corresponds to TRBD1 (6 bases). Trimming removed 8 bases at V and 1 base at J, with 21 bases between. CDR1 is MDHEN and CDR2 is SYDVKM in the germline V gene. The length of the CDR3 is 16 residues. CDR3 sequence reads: CASHDNRAGISYEQYF. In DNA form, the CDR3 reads TGTGCCAGCCATGATAACAGGGCCGGTATATCCTACGAGCAGTACTTC.

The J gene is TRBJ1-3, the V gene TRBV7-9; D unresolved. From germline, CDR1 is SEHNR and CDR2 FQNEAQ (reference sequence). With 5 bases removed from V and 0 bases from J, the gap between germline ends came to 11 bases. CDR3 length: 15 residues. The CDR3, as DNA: TGTGCCAGCAGCCAGACTGGCATCTCTGGAAACACCATATATTTT. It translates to CASSQTGISGNTIYF.

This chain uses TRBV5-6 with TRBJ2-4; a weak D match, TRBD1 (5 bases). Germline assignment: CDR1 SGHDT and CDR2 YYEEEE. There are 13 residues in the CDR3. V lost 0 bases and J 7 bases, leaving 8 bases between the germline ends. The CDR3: CASSLVQGNIQYF. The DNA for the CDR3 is TGTGCCAGCAGCTTGGTGCAGGGTAACATTCAGTACTTC.

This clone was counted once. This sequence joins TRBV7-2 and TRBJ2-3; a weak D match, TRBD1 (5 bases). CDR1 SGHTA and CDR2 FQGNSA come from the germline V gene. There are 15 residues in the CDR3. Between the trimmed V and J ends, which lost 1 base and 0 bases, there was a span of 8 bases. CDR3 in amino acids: CASSLVRGSTDTQYF. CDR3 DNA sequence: TGTGCCAGCAGCTTAGTTAGGGGTAGCACAGATACGCAGTATTTT.

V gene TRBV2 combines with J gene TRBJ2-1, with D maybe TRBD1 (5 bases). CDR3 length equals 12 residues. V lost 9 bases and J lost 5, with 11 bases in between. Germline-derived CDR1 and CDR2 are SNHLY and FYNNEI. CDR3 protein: CASQGLHNEQFF. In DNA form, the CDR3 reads TGTGCCAGTCAGGGTCTTCACAATGAGCAGTTCTTC.

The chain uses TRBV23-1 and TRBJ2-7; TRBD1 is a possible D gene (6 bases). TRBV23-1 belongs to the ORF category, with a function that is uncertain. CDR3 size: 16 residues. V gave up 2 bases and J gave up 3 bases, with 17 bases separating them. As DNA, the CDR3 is TGCGCCAGCAGTCAAACCCAGGGACAAAAGAACTACGAGCAGTACTTC. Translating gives CASSQTQGQKNYEQYF.

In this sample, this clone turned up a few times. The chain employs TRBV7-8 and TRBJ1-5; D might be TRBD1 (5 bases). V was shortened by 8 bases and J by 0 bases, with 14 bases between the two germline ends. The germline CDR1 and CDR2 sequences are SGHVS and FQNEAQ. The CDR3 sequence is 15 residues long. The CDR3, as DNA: TGTGCCAGCTCCAACAGGCACGATAGCAATCAGCCCCAGCATTTT. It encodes CASSNRHDSNQPQHF.

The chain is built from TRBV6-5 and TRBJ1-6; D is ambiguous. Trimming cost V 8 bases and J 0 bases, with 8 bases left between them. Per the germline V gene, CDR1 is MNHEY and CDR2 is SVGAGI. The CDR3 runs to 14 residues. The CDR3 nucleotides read TGTGCCAGCGGGCGGGACTCCTATAATTCACCCCTCCACTTT. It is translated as CASGRDSYNSPLHF.

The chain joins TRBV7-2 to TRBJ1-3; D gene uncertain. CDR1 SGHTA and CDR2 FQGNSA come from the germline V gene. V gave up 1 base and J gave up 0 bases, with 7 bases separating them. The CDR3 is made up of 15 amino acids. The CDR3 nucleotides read TGTGCCAGCAGCTTAGGGGGAGCCTCTGGAAACACCATATATTTT. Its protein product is CASSLGGASGNTIYF. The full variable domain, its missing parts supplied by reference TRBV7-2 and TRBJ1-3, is GAGVSQSPSNKVTEKGKDVELRCDPISGHTALYWYRQSLGQGLEFLIYFQGNSAPDKSGLPSDRFSAERTGGSVSTLTIQRTQQEDSAVYLCASSLGGASGNTIYFGEGSWLTVV.

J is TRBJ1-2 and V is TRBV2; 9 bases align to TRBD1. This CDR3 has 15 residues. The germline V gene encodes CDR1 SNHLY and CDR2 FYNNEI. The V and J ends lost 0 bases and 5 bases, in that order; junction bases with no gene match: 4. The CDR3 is CASSEATGGRYGYTF. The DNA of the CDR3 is TGTGCCAGCAGTGAAGCGACAGGGGGTCGGTATGGCTACACCTTC.

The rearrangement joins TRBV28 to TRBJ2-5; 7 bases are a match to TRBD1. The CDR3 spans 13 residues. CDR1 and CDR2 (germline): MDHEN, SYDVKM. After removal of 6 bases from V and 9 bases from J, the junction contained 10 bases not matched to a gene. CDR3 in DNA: TGTGCCAGCAGACTACAGGGGATATCGCCCCAGTACTTC. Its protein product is CASRLQGISPQYF.

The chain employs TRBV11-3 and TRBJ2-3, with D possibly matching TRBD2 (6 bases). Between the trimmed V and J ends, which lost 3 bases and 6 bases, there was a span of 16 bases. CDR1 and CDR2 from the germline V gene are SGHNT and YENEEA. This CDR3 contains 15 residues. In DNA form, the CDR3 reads TGTGCCAGCAGCTTCTCTTCTCCCACTAGCGATACGCAGTATTTT. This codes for CASSFSSPTSDTQYF.

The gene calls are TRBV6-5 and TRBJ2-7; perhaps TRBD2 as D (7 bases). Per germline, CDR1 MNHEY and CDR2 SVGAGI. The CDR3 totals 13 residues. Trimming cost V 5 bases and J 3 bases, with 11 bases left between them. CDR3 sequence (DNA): TGTGCCAGCAGTAGGGGGGGCTACTACGAGCAGTACTTC. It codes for CASSRGGYYEQYF.

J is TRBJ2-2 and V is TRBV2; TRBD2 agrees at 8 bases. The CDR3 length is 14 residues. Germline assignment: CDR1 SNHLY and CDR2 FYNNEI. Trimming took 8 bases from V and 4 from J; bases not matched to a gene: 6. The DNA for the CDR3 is TGTGCCAGCCAGCGGGAGCGCGGCACCGGGGAGCTGTTTTTT. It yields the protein CASQRERGTGELFF.

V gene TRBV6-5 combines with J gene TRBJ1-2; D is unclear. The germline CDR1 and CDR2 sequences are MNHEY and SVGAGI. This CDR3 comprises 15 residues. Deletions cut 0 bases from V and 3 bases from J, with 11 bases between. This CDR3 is CASSYSIGEDYGYTF. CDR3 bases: TGTGCCAGCAGTTACTCGATCGGGGAGGACTATGGCTACACCTTC.

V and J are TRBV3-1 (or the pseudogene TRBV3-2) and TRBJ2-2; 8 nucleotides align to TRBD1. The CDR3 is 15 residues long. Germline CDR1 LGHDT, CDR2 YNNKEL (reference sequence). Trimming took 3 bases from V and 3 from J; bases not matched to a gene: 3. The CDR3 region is CASSHGQGDTGELFF. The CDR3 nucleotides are TGTGCCAGCAGCCACGGACAGGGCGACACCGGGGAGCTGTTTTTT.

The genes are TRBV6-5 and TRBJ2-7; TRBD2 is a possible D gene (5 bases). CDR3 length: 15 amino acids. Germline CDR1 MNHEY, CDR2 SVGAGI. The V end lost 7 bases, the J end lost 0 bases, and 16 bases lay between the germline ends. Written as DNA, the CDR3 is TGTGCCAGCACCGAGCGGTCGTATAACTCCTACGAGCAGTACTTC. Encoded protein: CASTERSYNSYEQYF.

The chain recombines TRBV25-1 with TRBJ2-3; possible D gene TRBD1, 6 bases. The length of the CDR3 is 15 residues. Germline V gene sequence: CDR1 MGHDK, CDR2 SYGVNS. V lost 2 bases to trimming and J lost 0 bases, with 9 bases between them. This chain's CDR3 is CASSERDTSTDTQYF. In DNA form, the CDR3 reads TGTGCCAGCAGTGAAAGGGACACTAGCACAGATACGCAGTATTTT.

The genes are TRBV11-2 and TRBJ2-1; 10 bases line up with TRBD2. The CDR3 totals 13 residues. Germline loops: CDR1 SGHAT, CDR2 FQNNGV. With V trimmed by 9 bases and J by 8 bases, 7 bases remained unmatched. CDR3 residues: CASSGRLRDEQFF. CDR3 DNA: TGTGCCAGTAGCGGGAGGCTCAGGGATGAGCAGTTCTTC.

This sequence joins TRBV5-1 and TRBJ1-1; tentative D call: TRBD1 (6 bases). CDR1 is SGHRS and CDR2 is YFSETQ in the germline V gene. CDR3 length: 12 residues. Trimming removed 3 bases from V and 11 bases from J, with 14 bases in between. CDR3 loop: CASSWAQGRAFF. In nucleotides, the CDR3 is TGCGCCAGCAGCTGGGCACAGGGTAGGGCTTTCTTT.

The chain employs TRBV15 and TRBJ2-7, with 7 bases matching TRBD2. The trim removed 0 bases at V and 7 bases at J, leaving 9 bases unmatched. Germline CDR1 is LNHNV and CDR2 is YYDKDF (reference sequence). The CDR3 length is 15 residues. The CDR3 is CATSRDWGGIWEQYF. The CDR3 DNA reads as TGTGCCACCAGCAGAGATTGGGGGGGAATATGGGAGCAGTACTTC.

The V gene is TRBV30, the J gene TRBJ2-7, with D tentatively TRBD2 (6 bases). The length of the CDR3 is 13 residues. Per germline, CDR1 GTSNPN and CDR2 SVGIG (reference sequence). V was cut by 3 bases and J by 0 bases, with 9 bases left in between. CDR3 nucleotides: TGTGCCTGGAGGGTTAGCGGCTCCTACGAGCAGTACTTC. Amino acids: CAWRVSGSYEQYF.

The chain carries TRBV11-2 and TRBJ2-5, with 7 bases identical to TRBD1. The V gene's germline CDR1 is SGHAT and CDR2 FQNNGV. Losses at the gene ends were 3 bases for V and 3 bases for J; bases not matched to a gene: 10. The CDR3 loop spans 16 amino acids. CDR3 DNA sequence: TGTGCCAGCAGCTTTCGCACCGGGACAGCAAAAGAGACCCAGTACTTC. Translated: CASSFRTGTAKETQYF.

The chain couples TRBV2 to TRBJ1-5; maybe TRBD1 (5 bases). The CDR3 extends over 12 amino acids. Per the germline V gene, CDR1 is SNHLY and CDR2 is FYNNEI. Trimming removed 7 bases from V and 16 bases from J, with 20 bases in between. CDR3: CASTREEGILHF. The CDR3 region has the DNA TGTGCCAGCACCCGTGAGGAGGGGATTCTACATTTT.